There are many counts of the clone carrying this TCR beta chain. Its antigen is not known. The data stem from a study of early T cells in non-severe SARS-CoV-2 infection. Study overall: Sequenced material consisted of bulk RNA (from unsorted whole blood), and chains were unpaired.

Study findings and constraints: Sequences matched to VDJdb favored anti-spike CD8 responses, while private and CD4 specificities were missed.

Each cDNA molecule carried a unique molecular identifier. TCRdb analysed the 5' RACE reads with MiXCR anew, one entry per CDR3 protein. In the table there are about 84,000 distinct CDR3 sequences, about an eighth of which are singletons. V lost 0 bases to trimming and J lost 6 bases, with 17 bases between them. Germline CDR1 and CDR2: MNHEY and SVGAGI. This CDR3 is built from 16 residues. The gene calls are TRBV6-5 and TRBJ1-1; D may be TRBD1 (5 bases). This clonotype originated in an adult who was a healthcare worker with PCR-confirmed SARS-CoV-2 infection or an uninfected control (not recorded which). Sequencing was performed on whole blood. As DNA, the CDR3 is TGTGCCAGCAGTTACTCGCCGAGAGGGGAGAGGGCTGAAGCTTTCTTT. Amino acids: CASSYSPRGERAEAFF.